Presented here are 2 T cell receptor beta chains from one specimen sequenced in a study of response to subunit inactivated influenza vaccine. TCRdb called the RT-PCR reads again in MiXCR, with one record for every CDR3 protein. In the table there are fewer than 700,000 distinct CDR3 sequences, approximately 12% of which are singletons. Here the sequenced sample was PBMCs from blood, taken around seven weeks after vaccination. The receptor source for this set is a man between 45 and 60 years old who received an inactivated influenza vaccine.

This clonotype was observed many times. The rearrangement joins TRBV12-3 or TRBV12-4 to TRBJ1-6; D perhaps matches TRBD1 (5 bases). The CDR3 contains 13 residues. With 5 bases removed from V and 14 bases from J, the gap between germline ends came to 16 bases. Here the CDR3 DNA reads TGTGCCAGCAGTCAAGGGACGGGTCAAACCCTCCACTTT. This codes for CASSQGTGQTLHF.

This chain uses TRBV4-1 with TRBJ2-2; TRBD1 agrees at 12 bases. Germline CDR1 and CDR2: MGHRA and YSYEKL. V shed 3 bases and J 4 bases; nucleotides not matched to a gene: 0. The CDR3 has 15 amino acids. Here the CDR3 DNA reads TGCGCCAGCAGCCAGGGACAGGGGGCCACCGGGGAGCTGTTTTTT. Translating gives CASSQGQGATGELFF.